This T cell receptor beta chain was sequenced for a study of glioma-infiltrating T cells. The iRepertoire nested amplicon-rescue multiplex PCR amplified TCR alpha and beta CDR3s from RNA. Input was roughly 100-450 ng of tissue mRNA or PBMC total RNA. TCRdb fed the multiplex PCR reads into MiXCR, producing one record per CDR3 protein. The sample shows fewer than 200,000 distinct CDR3 sequences, around 45% of them seen only once. A few counts support this clonotype. Its cognate antigen is unknown. The study's findings and limits: Very few CDR3 sequences were shared between tissue and blood. Gliomas, especially low-grade, showed above-expected tissue-blood divergence; non-neoplastic patients showed below.

Trimming removed 2 bases from V and 4 bases from J; junction bases left unmatched: 6. This CDR3 has 15 residues. Germline CDR1 is SEHNR and CDR2 is FQNEAQ (reference sequence). This clonotype was obtained from a human donor with low-grade glioma or glioblastoma, undergoing nonglioma brain surgery, or in good health (not recorded which). The V and J genes are TRBV7-9 and TRBJ2-3; 7 bases match TRBD2. Sequencing used glioma tissue, nonneoplastic brain tissue, or PBMCs (not recorded which). CDR3 bases: TGTGCCAGCAGCTTAACCGCGGGAGTAGCAGATACGCAGTATTTT. It codes for CASSLTAGVADTQYF. The variable domain in full, completed from reference TRBV7-9 and TRBJ2-3, reads DTGVSQNPRHKITKRGQNVTFRCDPISEHNRLYWYRQTLGQGPEFLTYFQNEAQLEKSRLLSDRFSAERPKGSFSTLEIQRTEQGDSAMYLCASSLTAGVADTQYFGPGTRLTVL.